A single sample gave rise to the 5 T cell receptor beta chains below, sequenced in a study of shared clonotypes between healthy human individuals. Profiled with immunoSEQ multiplex PCR; TCRdb holds only in-frame clones, not every one. The repertoire holds about 110,000 clones, around 68% seen once, with approximately 25% in the top ten. Input material: memory CD8+ T cells sorted from blood. The subset denotes: CD45RO+ cells pooled with CCR7-negative TemRA cells. These receptors were collected from a woman aged 25 to 45 in good health.

The rearrangement links TRBV19 to TRBJ2-7; 8 bases are a match to TRBD1. The CDR3 has 11 residues. Germline V CDR1 and CDR2: LNHDA, SQIVND (reference sequence). Trimming cost V 10 bases and J 3 bases; bases outside gene matches: 2. The CDR3 here is CATGQVYEQYF. DNA of the CDR3: TGTGCCACGGGACAGGTCTACGAGCAGTACTTC.

Ten or more counts support this clone. The chain joins TRBV14 to TRBJ2-7, with unresolved D. The CDR3 has 12 amino acids. Germline CDR1 is SGHDN and CDR2 is FVKESK. V was trimmed by 4 bases and J by 3 bases, leaving 7 bases between them. DNA of the CDR3: TGTGCCAGCAGCCTATACGGCTACGAGCAGTACTTC. Amino acid sequence: CASSLYGYEQYF.

V is TRBV2 and J is TRBJ2-6; 7 bases map to TRBD1. The germline V gene encodes CDR1 SNHLY and CDR2 FYNNEI. V shed 7 bases, J shed 4 bases, and the junction held 13 bases outside the gene matches. The CDR3 runs to 17 residues. The CDR3 bases are TGTGCCAGCAAAATAGGACAGGCCCCCGGCGGGGCCAACGTCCTGACTTTC. Amino acid sequence: CASKIGQAPGGANVLTF.

V is TRBV19 and J is TRBJ2-7; a possible D gene is TRBD2 (6 bases). Germline V CDR1 and CDR2: LNHDA, SQIVND (reference sequence). The CDR3 runs to 17 residues. V was pared by 3 bases and J by 2 bases, with 20 bases between. CDR3 bases: TGTGCCAGTAGTATCGTTCTGCGGAGGGACCTTGCCTACGAGCAGTACTTC. It yields the protein CASSIVLRRDLAYEQYF.

The chain joins TRBV6-1 to TRBJ1-3; D might be TRBD1 (6 bases). This CDR3 region has 15 residues. The germline V and J ends were trimmed by 7 bases and 3 bases, with 16 bases remaining between them. Germline V gives CDR1 MNHNS, CDR2 SASEGT. CDR3: CASTSRGDGGNTIYF. CDR3 DNA sequence: TGTGCCAGCACCTCAAGGGGGGACGGTGGAAACACCATATATTTT.